Listed below are T cell receptor beta chains from one sample, sequenced in a study of cytomegalovirus exposure and HLA in healthy donors. Some clones are missing from TCRdb's copy, which holds only in-frame ones; the method was immunoSEQ multiplex PCR. The table records 150,000 to 200,000 clones, approximately 72% of them present only once. The sample consisted of PBMCs. The source of these receptors is a man aged 35 to 55 in good health and CMV-seropositive. Both conserved end residues are part of each CDR3. The order of the fields is clone size, D gene, V gene, J gene, CDR3 DNA, CDR3 protein. The D gene is left open where the match is weak. Only some rows state a clone size, as once, few, many or a class for expanded clones.

>-|TRBD1|TRBV2|TRBJ2-4
TGTGCCAGCAGTCCCGACAGGGTAGACATTCAGTACTTC
CASSPDRVDIQYF
>-|-|TRBV9|TRBJ2-5
TGTGCCAGCAGTTCTGCCGCAGCGGAGACCCAGTACTTC
CASSSAAAETQYF
>few|TRBD1|TRBV7-2|TRBJ2-7
TGTGCCAGCAGCTTAGTGACAGGGAATGACGAGCAGTACTTC
CASSLVTGNDEQYF
>-|TRBD1|TRBV18|TRBJ1-1
TGTGCCAGCTCACCCGGGACAGGATCAATGAACACTGAAGCTTTCTTT
CASSPGTGSMNTEAFF
>-|-|TRBV12-5|TRBJ1-1
TGTGCTAGTGGTTTGTGGTGGGAGCGTCGGGCAGCTTTCTTT
CASGLWWERRAAFF
>-|-|TRBV2|TRBJ2-5
TGTGCCAGCAGCAACGGGAGACAAGAGACCCAGTACTTC
CASSNGRQETQYF
>once|-|TRBV7-2|TRBJ1-2
TGTGCCAGCAGCTTAGTCGTAGGTGACAAGGATGGCTACACCTTC
CASSLVVGDKDGYTF
>once|TRBD1|TRBV7-2|TRBJ2-2
TGTGCCAGCAGCTTAGGGACAGGCGTCACCGGGGAGCTGCTTTTT
CASSLGTGVTGELLF
>-|TRBD1|TRBV6-4|TRBJ1-1
TGTGCCAGCAGTCGGACAGGGAGGACTGAAGCTTTCTTT
CASSRTGRTEAFF
>-|-|TRBV19|TRBJ2-3
TGTGCCAGTAGTATTAGGGGCCTAGACACAGATACGCAGTATTTT
CASSIRGLDTDTQYF
>once|-|TRBV5-6|TRBJ1-5
TGTGCCAGCAGCTTGGGTGGGGGGGGCAGTAATCAGCCCCAGCATTTT
CASSLGGGGSNQPQHF
>-|-|TRBV6-4|TRBJ1-5
TGTGCCAGCAGTGACTCATTTGAGGGCGGTCAGCCCCAGCATTTT
CASSDSFEGGQPQHF
>-|-|TRBV5-1|TRBJ1-1
TGCGCCAGCAGCACACCTCTAGACACTGAAGCTTTCTTT
CASSTPLDTEAFF
>-|TRBD1|TRBV4-3|TRBJ1-4
TGCGCCAGCAGCCAAGGGAGGGGACAGGGATCGGAAAAACTGTTTTTT
CASSQGRGQGSEKLFF
>-|TRBD2|TRBV29-1|TRBJ2-3
TGCAGCGTTAAAGGACTAGCGGCGCCGGATACGCAGTATTTT
CSVKGLAAPDTQYF
>-|TRBD1|TRBV27|TRBJ1-6
TGTGCCAGCAGTTTATCGGTGACAGGGTATGGATCACCCCTCCACTTT
CASSLSVTGYGSPLHF
>-|-|TRBV30|TRBJ1-1
TGTGCCTGGCATCTCGACCTAGGTGACACTGAAGCTTTCTTT
CAWHLDLGDTEAFF
>-|-|TRBV7-3|TRBJ1-2
TGTGCCAGCAGCTTATCGGCGGAGAACTATGGCTACACCTTC
CASSLSAENYGYTF